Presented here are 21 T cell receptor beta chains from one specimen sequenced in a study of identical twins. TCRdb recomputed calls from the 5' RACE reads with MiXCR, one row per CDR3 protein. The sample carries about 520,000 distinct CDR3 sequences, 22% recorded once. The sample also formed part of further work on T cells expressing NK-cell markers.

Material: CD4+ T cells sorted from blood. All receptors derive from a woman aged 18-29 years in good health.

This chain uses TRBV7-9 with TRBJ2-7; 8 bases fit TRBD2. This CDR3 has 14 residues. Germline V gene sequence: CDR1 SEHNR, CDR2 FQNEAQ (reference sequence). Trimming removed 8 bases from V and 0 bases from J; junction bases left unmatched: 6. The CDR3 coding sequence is TGTGCCAGCCGGGAGCGGGGGAGCTCCTACGAGCAGTACTTC. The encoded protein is CASRERGSSYEQYF.

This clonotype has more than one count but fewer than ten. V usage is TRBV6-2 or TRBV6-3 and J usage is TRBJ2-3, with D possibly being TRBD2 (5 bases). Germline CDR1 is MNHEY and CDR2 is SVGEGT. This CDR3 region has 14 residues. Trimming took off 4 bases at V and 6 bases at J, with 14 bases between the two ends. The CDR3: CASSFGPDSDTQYF. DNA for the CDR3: TGTGCCAGCAGTTTCGGCCCGGACTCGGATACGCAGTATTTT.

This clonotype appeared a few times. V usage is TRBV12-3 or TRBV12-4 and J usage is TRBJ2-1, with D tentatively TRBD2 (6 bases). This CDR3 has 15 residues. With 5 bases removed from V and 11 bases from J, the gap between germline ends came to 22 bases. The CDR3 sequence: CASSATGTWSPKQFF. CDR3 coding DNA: TGTGCCAGCAGTGCTACCGGGACTTGGTCCCCTAAGCAGTTCTTC.

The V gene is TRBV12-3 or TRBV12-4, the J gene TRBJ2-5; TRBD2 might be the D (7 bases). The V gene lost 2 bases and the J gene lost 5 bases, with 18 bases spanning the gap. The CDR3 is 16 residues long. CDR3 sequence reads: CASSLRAGVQGETQYF. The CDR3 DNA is TGTGCCAGCAGTTTAAGGGCGGGAGTCCAGGGGGAGACCCAGTACTTC.

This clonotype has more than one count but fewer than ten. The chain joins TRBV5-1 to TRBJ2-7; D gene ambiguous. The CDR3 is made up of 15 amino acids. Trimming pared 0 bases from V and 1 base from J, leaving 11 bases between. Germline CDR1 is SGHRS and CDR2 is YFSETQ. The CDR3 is CASSLDHRVSYEQYF. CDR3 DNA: TGCGCCAGCAGCTTGGATCATCGGGTTTCCTACGAGCAGTACTTC.

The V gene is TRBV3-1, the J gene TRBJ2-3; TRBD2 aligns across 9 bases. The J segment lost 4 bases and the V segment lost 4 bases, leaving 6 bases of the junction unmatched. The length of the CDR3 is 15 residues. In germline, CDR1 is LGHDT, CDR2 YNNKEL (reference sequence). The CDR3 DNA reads TGTGCCAGCAGCCTAGCGACTAGCGGACCAGATACGCAGTATTTT. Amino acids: CASSLATSGPDTQYF.

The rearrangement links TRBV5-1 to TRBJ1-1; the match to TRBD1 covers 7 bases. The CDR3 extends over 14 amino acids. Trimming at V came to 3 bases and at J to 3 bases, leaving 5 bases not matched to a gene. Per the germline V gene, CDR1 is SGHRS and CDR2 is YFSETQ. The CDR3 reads CASSSTGRYTEAFF. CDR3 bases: TGCGCCAGCAGCTCGACAGGGAGATACACTGAAGCTTTCTTT.

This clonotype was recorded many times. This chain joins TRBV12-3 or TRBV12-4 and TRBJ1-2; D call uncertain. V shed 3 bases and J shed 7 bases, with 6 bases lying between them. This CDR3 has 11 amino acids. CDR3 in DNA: TGTGCCAGCAGTTTTGAAGCTGGCTACACCTTC. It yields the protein CASSFEAGYTF.

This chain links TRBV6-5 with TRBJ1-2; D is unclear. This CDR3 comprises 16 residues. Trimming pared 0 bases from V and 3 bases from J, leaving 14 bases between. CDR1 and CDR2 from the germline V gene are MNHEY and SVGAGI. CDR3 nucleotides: TGTGCCAGCAGTTACTCGATTTCGGGCCCTGACTATGGCTACACCTTC. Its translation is CASSYSISGPDYGYTF.

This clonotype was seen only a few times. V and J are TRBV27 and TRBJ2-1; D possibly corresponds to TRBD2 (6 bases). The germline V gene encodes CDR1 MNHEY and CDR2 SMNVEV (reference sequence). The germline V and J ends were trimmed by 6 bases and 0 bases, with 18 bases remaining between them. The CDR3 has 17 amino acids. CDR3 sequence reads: CASSPGLGRGSYNEQFF. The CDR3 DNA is TGTGCCAGCAGCCCCGGTTTGGGGCGGGGCTCCTACAATGAGCAGTTCTTC.

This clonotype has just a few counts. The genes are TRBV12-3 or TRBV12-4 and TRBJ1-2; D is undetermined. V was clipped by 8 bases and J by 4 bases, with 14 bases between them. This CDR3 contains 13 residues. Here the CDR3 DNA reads TGTGCCAGCTCGCCGCAGATGTCCTATGGCTACACCTTC. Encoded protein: CASSPQMSYGYTF.

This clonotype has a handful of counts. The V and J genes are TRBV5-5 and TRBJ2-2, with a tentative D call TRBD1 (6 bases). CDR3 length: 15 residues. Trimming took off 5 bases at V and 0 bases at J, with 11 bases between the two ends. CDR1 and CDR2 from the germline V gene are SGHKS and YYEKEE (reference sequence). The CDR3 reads CASRKTGSNTGELFF. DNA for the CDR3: TGTGCCAGCAGGAAGACAGGTTCGAACACCGGGGAGCTGTTTTTT.

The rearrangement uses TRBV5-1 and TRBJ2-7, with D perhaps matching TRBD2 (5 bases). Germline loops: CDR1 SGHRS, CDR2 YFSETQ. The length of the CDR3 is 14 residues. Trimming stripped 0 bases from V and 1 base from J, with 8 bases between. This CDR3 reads CASSLDGMSYEQYF. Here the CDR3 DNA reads TGCGCCAGCAGCTTGGACGGGATGTCCTACGAGCAGTACTTC.

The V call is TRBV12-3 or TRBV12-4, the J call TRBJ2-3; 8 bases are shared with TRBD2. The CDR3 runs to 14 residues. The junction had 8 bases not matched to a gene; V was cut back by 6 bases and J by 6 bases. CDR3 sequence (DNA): TGTGCCAGCAGCCCTAGCGGGTCTCGGGATACGCAGTATTTT. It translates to CASSPSGSRDTQYF.

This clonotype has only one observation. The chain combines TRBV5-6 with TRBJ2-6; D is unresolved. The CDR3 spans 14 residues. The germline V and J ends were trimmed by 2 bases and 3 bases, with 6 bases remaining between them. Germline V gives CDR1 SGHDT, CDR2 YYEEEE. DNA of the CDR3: TGTGCCAGCAGCTTTCCGGGTGGGGCCAACGTCCTGACTTTC. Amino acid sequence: CASSFPGGANVLTF.

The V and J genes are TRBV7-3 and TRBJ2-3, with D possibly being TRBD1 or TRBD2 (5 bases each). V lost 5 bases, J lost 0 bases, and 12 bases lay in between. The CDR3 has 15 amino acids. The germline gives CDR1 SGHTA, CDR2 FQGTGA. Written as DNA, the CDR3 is TGTGCCAGCAGCACCGGGACGACTAGCACAGATACGCAGTATTTT. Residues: CASSTGTTSTDTQYF.

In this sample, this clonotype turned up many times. CDR3 sequence: CSARASGQETQYF. For the CDR3, the DNA is TGCAGTGCTAGAGCCAGCGGCCAAGAGACCCAGTACTTC. The chain couples TRBV20-1 to TRBJ2-5; D may be TRBD2 (5 bases). The germline V gene has CDR1 DFQATT and CDR2 SNEGSKA (reference sequence). This CDR3 has 13 amino acids. The V gene lost 1 base and the J gene lost 1 base, with 7 bases spanning the gap.

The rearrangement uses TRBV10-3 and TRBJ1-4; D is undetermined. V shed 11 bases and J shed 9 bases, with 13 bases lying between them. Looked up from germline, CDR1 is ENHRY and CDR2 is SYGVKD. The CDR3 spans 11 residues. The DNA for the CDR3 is TGTGCCGCCGGGAGCGCCCAAAAACTGTTTTTT. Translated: CAAGSAQKLFF.

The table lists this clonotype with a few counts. The CDR3, as DNA: TGTGCCAGCAGTTCTCCCCCCGGGGAGCTGTTTTTT. Translation: CASSSPPGELFF. The rearrangement links TRBV6-2 or TRBV6-3 to TRBJ2-2; D is ambiguous. CDR3 size: 12 residues. Germline assignment: CDR1 MNHEY and CDR2 SVGEGT. V was clipped by 4 bases and J by 6 bases, with 6 bases between them.

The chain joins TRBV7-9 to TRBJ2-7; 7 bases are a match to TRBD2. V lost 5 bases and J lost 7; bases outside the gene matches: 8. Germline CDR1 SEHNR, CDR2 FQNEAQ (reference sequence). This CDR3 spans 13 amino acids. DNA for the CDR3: TGTGCCAGCAGCCGATCCGGGGGGAGGGAGCAGTACTTC. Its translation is CASSRSGGREQYF.

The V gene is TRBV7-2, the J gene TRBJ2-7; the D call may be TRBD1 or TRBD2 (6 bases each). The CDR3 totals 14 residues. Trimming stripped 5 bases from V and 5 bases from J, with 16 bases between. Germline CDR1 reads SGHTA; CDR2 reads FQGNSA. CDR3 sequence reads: CASSPSRGADEQYF. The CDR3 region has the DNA TGTGCCAGCAGCCCGTCGAGGGGGGCTGACGAGCAGTACTTC.